The sequence of this T cell receptor (beta chain) was determined in a study of blood T cell repertoires in COVID-19. Study overall: Samples taken during acute and convalescent COVID-19 were collected in the United States, Italy and Spain. PBMCs, B-cell-depleted T cells, or T cells were the source of the cDNA or gDNA that made up the material.

This clone occurred a few times. This CDR3 region has 14 residues. V lost 3 bases to trimming and J lost 3 bases; unmatched junction nucleotides: 4. Per germline, CDR1 LGHDT and CDR2 YNNKEL (reference sequence). Measured with immunoSEQ multiplex PCR; TCRdb has only the in-frame clones, and not every one. The repertoire includes 330,000 or so clones, approximately 89% of them detected once, and approximately 4.1% sits in the top ten. The sequenced material came from peripheral blood. This chain joins TRBV3-1 (or the pseudogene TRBV3-2) and TRBJ1-1; 7 bases fit TRBD1. This TCR was sampled from a woman aged 55 to 70 with COVID-19, enrolled during active disease. The CDR3: CASSQRTGDTEAFF. DNA for the CDR3: TGTGCCAGCAGCCAGAGAACAGGGGACACTGAAGCTTTCTTT.